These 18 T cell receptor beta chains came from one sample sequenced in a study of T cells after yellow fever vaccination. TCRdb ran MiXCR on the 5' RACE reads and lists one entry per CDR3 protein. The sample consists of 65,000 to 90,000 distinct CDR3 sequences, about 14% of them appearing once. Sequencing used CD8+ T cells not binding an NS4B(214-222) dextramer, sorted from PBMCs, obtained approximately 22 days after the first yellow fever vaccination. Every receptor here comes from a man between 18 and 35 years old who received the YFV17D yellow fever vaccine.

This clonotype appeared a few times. CDR3 DNA: TGTGCCAGCAGCCGCTCGGGTGCTTTCTACGAGCAGTACTTC. Its protein product is CASSRSGAFYEQYF. The rearrangement uses TRBV7-9 and TRBJ2-7; D remains unclear. The CDR3 sequence is 14 residues long. V gave up 5 bases and J gave up 3 bases, with 14 bases separating them. Germline V gene lookup returns CDR1 SEHNR and CDR2 FQNEAQ (reference sequence).

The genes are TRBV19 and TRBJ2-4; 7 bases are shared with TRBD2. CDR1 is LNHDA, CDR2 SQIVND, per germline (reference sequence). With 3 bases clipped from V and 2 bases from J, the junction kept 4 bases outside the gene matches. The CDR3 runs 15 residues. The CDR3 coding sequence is TGTGCCAGTAGTATTGGCGGGGGTCCCAAAAACATTCAGTACTTC. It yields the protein CASSIGGGPKNIQYF.

The CDR3 is CASSPEGLNIQYF. The CDR3 nucleotides are TGTGCCAGCTCACCAGAAGGATTAAACATTCAGTACTTC. The chain is built from TRBV18 and TRBJ2-4; D gene uncertain. CDR1 and CDR2 (germline): KGHSH, LQKENI. Trimming removed 2 bases from V and 6 bases from J, with 8 bases in between. The CDR3 is 13 amino acids.

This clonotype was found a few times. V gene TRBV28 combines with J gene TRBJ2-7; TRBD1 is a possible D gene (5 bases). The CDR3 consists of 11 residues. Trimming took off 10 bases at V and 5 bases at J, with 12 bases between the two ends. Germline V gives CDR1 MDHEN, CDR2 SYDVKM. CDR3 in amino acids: CATIRVHEQYF. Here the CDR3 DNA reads TGTGCCACAATCAGGGTACACGAGCAGTACTTC.

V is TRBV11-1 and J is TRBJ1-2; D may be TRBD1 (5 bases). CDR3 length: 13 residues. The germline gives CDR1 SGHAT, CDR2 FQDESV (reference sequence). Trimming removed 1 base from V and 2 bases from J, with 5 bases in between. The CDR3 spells CASSLGDNYGYTF. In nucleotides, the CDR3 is TGTGCCAGCAGCTTAGGGGACAACTATGGCTACACCTTC.

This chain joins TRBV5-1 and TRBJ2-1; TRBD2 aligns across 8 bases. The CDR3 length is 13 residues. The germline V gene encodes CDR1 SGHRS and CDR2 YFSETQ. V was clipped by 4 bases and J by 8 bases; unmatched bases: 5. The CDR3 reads CASSHGGAYEQFF. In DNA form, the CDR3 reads TGCGCCAGCAGCCACGGGGGGGCCTATGAGCAGTTCTTC.

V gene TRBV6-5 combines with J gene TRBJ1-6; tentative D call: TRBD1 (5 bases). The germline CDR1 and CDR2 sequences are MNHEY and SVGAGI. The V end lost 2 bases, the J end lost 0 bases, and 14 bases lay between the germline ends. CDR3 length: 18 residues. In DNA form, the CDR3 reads TGTGCCAGCAGTTACAGGGGATCCGCGAGCTCCTATAATTCACCCCTCCACTTT. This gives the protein CASSYRGSASSYNSPLHF.

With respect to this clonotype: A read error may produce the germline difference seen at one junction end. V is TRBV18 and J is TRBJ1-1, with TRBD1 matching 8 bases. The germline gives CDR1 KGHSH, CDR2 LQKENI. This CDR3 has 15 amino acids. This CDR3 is CASSPPRTGNAEAFF. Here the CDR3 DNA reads TGTGCCAGCTCACCACCCAGGACAGGGAACGCTGAAGCTTTCTTT.

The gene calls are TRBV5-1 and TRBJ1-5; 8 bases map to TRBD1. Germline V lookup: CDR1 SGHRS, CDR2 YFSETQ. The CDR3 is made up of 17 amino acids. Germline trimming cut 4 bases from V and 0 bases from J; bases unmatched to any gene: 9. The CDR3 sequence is CASSLRRTGSSNQPQHF. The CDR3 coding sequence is TGCGCCAGCAGCCTAAGGCGGACAGGGTCTAGCAATCAGCCCCAGCATTTT.

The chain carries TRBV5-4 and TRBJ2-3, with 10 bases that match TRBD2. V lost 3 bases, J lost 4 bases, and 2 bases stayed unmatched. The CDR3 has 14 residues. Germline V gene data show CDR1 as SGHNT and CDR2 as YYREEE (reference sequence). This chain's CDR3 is CASSSGLAADTQYF. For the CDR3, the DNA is TGTGCCAGCAGCTCTGGACTAGCGGCAGATACGCAGTATTTT.

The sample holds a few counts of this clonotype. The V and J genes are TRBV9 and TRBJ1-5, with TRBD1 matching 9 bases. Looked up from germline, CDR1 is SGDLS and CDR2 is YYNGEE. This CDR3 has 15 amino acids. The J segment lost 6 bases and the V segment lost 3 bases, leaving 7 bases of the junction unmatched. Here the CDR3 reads CASSATGTGTQPQHF. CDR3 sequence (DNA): TGTGCCAGCAGCGCAACCGGGACAGGGACTCAGCCCCAGCATTTT.

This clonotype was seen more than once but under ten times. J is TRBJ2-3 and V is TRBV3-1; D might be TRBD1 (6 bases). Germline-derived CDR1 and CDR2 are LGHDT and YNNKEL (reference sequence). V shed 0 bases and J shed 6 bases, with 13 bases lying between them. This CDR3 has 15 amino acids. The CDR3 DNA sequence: TGTGCCAGCAGCCAAGACGGGGCAGGGGTGGATACGCAGTATTTT. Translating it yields CASSQDGAGVDTQYF.

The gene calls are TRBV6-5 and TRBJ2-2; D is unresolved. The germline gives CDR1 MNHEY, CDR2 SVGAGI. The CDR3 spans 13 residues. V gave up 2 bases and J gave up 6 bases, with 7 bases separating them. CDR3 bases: TGTGCCAGCAGTTACGGACCCCCCGGGGAGCTGTTTTTT. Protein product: CASSYGPPGELFF.

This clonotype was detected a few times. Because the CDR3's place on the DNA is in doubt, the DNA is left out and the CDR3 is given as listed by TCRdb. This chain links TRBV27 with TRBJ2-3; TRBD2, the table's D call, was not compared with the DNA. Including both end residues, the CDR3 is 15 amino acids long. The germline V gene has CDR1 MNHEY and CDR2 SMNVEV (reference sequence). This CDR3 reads CASSILGLQLDTQYF.

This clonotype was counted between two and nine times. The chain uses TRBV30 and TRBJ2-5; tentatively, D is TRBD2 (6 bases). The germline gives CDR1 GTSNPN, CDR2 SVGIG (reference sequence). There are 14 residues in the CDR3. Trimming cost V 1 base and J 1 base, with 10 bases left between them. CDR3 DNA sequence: TGTGCCTGGAGTGGGGGGACTCTCCAAGAGACCCAGTACTTC. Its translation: CAWSGGTLQETQYF.

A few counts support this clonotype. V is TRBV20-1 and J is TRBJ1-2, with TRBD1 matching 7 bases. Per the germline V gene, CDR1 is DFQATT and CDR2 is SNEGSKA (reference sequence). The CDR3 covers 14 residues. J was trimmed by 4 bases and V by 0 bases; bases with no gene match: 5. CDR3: CSARDWDSLYGYTF. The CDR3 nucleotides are TGCAGTGCTAGAGACTGGGACAGCCTCTATGGCTACACCTTC.

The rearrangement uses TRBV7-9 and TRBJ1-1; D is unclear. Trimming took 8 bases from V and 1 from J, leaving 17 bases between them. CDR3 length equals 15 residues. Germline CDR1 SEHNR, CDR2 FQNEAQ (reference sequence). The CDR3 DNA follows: TGTGCCAGCGGATCCGCTCGGAACGGGAACACTGAAGCTTTCTTT. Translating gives CASGSARNGNTEAFF.

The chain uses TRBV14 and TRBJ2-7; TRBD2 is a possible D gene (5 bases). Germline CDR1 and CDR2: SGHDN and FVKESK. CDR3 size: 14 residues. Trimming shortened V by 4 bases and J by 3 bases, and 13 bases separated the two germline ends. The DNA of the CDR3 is TGTGCCAGCAGCCCCCGAGGGAGAATCTACGAGCAGTACTTC. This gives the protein CASSPRGRIYEQYF.